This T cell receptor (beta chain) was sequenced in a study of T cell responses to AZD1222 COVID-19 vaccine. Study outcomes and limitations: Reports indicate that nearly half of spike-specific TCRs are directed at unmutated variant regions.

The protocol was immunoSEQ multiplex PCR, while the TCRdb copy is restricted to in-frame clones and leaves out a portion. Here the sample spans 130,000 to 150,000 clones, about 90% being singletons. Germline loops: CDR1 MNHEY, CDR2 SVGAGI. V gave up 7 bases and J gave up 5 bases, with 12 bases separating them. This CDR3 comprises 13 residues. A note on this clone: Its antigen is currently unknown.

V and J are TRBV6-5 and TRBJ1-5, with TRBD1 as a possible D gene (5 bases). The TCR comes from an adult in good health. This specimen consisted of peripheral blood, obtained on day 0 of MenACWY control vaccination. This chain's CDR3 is CASTPGPYQPQHF. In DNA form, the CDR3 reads TGTGCCAGCACCCCAGGGCCGTATCAGCCCCAGCATTTT.